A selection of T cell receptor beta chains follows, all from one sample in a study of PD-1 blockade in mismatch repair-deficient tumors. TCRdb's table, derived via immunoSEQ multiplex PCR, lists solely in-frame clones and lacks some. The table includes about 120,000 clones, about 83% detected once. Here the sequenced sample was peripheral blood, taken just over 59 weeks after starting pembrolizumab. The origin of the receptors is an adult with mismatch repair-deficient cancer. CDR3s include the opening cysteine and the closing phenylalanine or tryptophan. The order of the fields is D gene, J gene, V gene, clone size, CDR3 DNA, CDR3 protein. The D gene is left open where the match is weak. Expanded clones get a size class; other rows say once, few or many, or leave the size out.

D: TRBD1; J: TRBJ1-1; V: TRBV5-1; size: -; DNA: TGCGCCAGCAGACCGGGACAGGGGAACACTGAAGCTTTCTTT; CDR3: CASRPGQGNTEAFF
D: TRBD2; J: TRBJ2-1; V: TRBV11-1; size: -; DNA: TGTGCCAGCAGCTTAGTGCCTAGCGGGAGCTATGAGCAGTTCTTC; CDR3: CASSLVPSGSYEQFF
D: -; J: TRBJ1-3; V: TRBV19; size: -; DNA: TGTGCCAGTACGGACTGGGCAGGTAACACCATATATTTT; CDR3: CASTDWAGNTIYF
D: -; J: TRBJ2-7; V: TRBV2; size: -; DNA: TGTGCCAGCAGTGTTTTGGAATACGAGCAGTACTTC; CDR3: CASSVLEYEQYF
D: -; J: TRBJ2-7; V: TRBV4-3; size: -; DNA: TGCGCCAGCAGCCAAGGAAGCACAGATCCAATCTACGAGCAGTACTTC; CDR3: CASSQGSTDPIYEQYF
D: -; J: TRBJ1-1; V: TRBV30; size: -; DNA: TGTGCCTGGAGTACCGGAGGGCCCAGTGAAGCTTTCTTT; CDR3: CAWSTGGPSEAFF
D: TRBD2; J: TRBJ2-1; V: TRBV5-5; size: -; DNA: TGTGCCAGCAGCTTGATGGGGGTAGGTAGCGGGATGGAACAGTTCTTC; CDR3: CASSLMGVGSGMEQFF
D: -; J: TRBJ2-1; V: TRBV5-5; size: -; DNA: TGTGCCAGCAGCTTGCGGGGGCCTAGGGACGATGAGCAGTTCTTC; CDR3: CASSLRGPRDDEQFF
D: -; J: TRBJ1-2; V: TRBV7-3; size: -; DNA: TGTGCCAGCAGCTTAAATCCGGCGGCGACGAATGGCTACACCTTC; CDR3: CASSLNPAATNGYTF
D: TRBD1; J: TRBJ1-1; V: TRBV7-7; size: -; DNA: TGTGCTAGCAGCCCCCGGACAGGCACTGAAGCTTTCTTT; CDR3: CASSPRTGTEAFF
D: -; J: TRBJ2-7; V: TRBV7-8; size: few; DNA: TGTGCCAGCAGCGTAACAATTCGGGAGCAGTACTTC; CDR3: CASSVTIREQYF
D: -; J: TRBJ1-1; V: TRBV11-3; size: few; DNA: TGTGCCAGCAGCTTTAGAAACACTGAAGCTTTCTTT; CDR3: CASSFRNTEAFF
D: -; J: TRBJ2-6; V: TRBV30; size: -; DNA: TGTGCCTGGAGTTCGCAAGCCTCTGGGGCCAACGTCCTGACTTTC; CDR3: CAWSSQASGANVLTF
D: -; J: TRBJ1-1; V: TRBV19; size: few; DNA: TGTGCCAGTAGGCGAGGGGTAGCTTTCTTT; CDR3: CASRRGVAFF
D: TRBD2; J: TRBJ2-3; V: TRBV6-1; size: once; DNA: TGTGCCAGCAGGGAAGAGCGGGAGTCTGCCACGCAGTATTTT; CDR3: CASREERESATQYF
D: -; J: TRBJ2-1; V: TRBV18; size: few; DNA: TGTGCCAGCTCACCAACCGGGTCAGACAATGAGCAGTTCTTC; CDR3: CASSPTGSDNEQFF
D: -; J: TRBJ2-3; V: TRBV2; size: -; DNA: TGTGCCAGCAAGGGAGACAGGATAACAGATACGCAGTATTTT; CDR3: CASKGDRITDTQYF
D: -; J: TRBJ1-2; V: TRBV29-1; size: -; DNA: TGCAGCGCCCGGGTGGGGGGAACTAACTATGGCTACACCTTC; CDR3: CSARVGGTNYGYTF
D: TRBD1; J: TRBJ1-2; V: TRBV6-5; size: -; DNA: TGTGCCAGCAGCCCTACAGGGGTAGGCTACACCTTC; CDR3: CASSPTGVGYTF
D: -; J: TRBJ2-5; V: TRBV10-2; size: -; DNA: TGCGCCAGCAGTGAGGTACTGGAGACCCAGTACTTC; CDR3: CASSEVLETQYF
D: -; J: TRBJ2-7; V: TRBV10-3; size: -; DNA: TGTGCCATCACCGGGGATGGAAGCGACGAGCAGTACTTC; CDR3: CAITGDGSDEQYF
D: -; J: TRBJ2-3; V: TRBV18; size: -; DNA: TGTGCCAGCTCACCGGAACGTATAGATACGCAGTATTTT; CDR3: CASSPERIDTQYF
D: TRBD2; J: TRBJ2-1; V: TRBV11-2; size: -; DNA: TGTGCCAGCAGCTTAACCGGGACTAGCCATGAGCAGTTCTTC; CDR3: CASSLTGTSHEQFF
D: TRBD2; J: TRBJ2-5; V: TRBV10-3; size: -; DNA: TGTGCCATCAGGTTGGGACTAGCTGACACGGAGACCCAGTACTTC; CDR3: CAIRLGLADTETQYF
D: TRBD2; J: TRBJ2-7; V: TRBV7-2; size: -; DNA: TGTGCCAGCAGCCTCTCCCGCCGCGGGAGCGCCTACGAGCAGTACTTC; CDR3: CASSLSRRGSAYEQYF
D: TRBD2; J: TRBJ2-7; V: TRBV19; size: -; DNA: TGTGCCAGTAGTATGGGACTAGCGCGTTTCTACGAGCAGTACTTC; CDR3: CASSMGLARFYEQYF
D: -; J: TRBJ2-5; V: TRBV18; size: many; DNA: TGTGCCAGCTCACCGGAGGGAAAGACCCAGTACTTC; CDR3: CASSPEGKTQYF
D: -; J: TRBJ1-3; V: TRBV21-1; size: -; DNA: TGTGCCAGCAGCAACAGCAGCTTCAGGTACCTCCCTGGAAACACCATATATTTT; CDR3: CASSNSSFRYLPGNTIYF
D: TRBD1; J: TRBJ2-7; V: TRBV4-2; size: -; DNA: TGTGCCAGCAGGGATACCGGGACAGGGATCTACGAGCAGTACTTC; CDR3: CASRDTGTGIYEQYF
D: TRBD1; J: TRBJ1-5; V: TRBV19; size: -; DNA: TGTGCCAGTAGTCCACGGACAGGGCCGCAGCCCCAGCATTTT; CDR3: CASSPRTGPQPQHF
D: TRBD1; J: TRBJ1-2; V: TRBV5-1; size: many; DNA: TGCGCCAGCAGACCCCCGGGACAGGCACAGAATGGCTACACCTTC; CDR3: CASRPPGQAQNGYTF
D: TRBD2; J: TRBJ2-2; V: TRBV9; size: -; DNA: TGTGCCAGCAGCGTAGGAGGAGGACTAGCGGGCACCGGGGAGCTGTTTTTT; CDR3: CASSVGGGLAGTGELFF
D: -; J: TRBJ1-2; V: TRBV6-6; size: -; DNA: TGTGCCAGCAGTTACTCGAAGGTTCCTGGCTACACCTTC; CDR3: CASSYSKVPGYTF
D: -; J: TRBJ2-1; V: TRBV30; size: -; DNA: TGTGCCTGGAGTGTTAACGGCCATGAGCAGTTCTTC; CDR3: CAWSVNGHEQFF
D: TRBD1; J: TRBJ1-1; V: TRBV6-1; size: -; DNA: TGTGCCAGCAGTTTCCAGGGGGCAAACACTGAAGCTTTCTTT; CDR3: CASSFQGANTEAFF
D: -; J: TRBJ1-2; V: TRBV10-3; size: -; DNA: TGTGCCATCAGAGGGGGGTACGACGCGAACTATGGCTACACCTTC; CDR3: CAIRGGYDANYGYTF
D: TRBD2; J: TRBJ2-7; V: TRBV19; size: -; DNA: TGTGCCAGTAGTATCACCAGCGGGAGGCTCGAGCAGTACTTC; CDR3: CASSITSGRLEQYF
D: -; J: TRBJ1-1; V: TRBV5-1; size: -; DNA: TGCGCCAGCAGCTTGGGGGTGGCAGGAGACACTGAAGCTTTCTTT; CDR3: CASSLGVAGDTEAFF
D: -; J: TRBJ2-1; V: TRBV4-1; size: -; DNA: TGCGCCAGCAGCCAAGACCCATACAATGAGCAGTTCTTC; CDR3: CASSQDPYNEQFF
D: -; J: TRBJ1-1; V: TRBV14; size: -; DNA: TGTGCCAGCAGCCAGGATCTAGGGACTGAAGCTTTCTTT; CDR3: CASSQDLGTEAFF
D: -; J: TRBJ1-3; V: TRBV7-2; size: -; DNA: TGTGCCAGCAGCGTAACCCACTGGAGCTCTGGAAACACCATATATTTT; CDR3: CASSVTHWSSGNTIYF
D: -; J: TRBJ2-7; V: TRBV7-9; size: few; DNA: TGTGCCAGCAGCTCAGCCTACGAGCAGTACTTC; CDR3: CASSSAYEQYF
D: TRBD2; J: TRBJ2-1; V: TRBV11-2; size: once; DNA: TGTGCCAGCAGCCCGCCCCGGGGACTAGCCTTTGACAATGAGCAGTTCTTC; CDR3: CASSPPRGLAFDNEQFF
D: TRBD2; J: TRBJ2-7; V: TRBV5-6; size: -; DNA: TGTGCCAGCAGCCCCTCACCGGGACTAGCGCAGTACGAGCAGTACTTC; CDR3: CASSPSPGLAQYEQYF
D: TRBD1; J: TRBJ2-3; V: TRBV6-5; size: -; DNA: TGTGCCAGTCACAGGGGATGGGTAGCAGATACGCAGTATTTT; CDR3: CASHRGWVADTQYF
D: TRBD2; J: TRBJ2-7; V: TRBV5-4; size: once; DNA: TGTGCCAGCAGCTTCGGGACTAACAACTACGAGCAGTACTTC; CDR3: CASSFGTNNYEQYF
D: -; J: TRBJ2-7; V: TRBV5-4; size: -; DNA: TGTGCCAGCAGCCGTGAGGGGGGCGGGACCTACGAGCAGTACTTC; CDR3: CASSREGGGTYEQYF
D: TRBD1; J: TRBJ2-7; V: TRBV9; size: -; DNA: TGTGCCAGCAGCGTAGGGGGACAGGGGGCCTACGAGCAGTACTTC; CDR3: CASSVGGQGAYEQYF
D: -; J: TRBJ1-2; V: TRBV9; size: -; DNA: TGTGCCAGCACTCCCGACCGGGCCTTATATGGCTACACCTTC; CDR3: CASTPDRALYGYTF
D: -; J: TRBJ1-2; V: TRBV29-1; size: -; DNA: TGCAGCGTTTCCCCCGGGGCGCATGGCTACACCTTC; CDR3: CSVSPGAHGYTF
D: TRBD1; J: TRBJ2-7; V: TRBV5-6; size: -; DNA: TGTGCCAGCAGCTCCCTCTGGGACAGGGTTCGGGAGCAGTACTTC; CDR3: CASSSLWDRVREQYF
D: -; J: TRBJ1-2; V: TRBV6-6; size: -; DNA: TGTGCCAGCAGTTACGAACAGAACGACCTCTATGGCTACACCTTC; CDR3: CASSYEQNDLYGYTF
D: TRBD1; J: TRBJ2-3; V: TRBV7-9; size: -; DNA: TGTGCCAGCAGCAATAAACAGGGGAACGGAAGGTCAGATACGCAGTATTTT; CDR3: CASSNKQGNGRSDTQYF
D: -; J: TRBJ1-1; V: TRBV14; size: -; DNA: TGTGCCAGCAGCACGACAGGAAAGAACACTGAAGCTTTCTTT; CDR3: CASSTTGKNTEAFF